The rows below give T cell receptor beta chains drawn from one sample of a study of blood T cell repertoires in COVID-19. Data came from immunoSEQ multiplex PCR; TCRdb stores just in-frame clones and leaves some out. The sample yields some 340,000 clones, about 89% seen once. Material for sequencing was PBMCs or T cells enriched from blood (not recorded which). These receptors were collected from a woman aged 25 to 39 who had recovered from COVID-19. The CDR3 runs from the conserved cysteine through the conserved F or W. A D gene is named only where the DNA matches it firmly. A row's size may be missing; if present it is once, few, many or a size class.

d_call | j_call | v_call | clone_size | cdr3_aa
NA | TRBJ2-2 | TRBV5-1 | few | CASSFSDTGELFF
NA | TRBJ1-2 | TRBV20-1 | few | CSARDLFGYTF
NA | TRBJ2-2 | TRBV19 | few | CASSWGDWVNTGELFF
NA | TRBJ1-1 | TRBV11-3 | NA | CASSHGTGETEAFF
TRBD1 | TRBJ1-1 | TRBV5-4 | NA | CASSLASTGGSEAFF
NA | TRBJ1-5 | TRBV6-5 | NA | CASSYASPAGQPQHF
TRBD2 | TRBJ2-3 | TRBV4-2 | NA | CASSQGTSGGSTDTQYF
TRBD2 | TRBJ2-3 | TRBV18 | once | CASSPQTSGGTDTQYF
NA | TRBJ1-6 | TRBV5-1 | NA | CASSLGQSNSPLHF
TRBD2 | TRBJ2-1 | TRBV18 | once | CASSPRSDGGAQSIEQFF
TRBD2 | TRBJ2-1 | TRBV4-3 | NA | CASSQPLGDYLFF
TRBD2 | TRBJ2-5 | TRBV27 | NA | CASSLNGAGEETQYF
NA | TRBJ1-4 | TRBV4-1 | NA | CASSQLRGSNEKLFF
NA | TRBJ2-1 | TRBV29-1 | NA | CSVEAFDNEQFF
NA | TRBJ1-6 | TRBV12-3/TRBV12-4 | NA | CASSLGTFSPLHF
NA | TRBJ2-7 | TRBV14 | NA | CASSQGQFSYEQYF
TRBD1 | TRBJ1-2 | TRBV20-1 | NA | CSASAPGQGIRGYTF
NA | TRBJ1-1 | TRBV3-1/TRBV3-2 | NA | CASSPYLHGYNTEAFF
NA | TRBJ2-3 | TRBV15 | NA | CATSHSTDTQYF
TRBD1 | TRBJ2-7 | TRBV28 | NA | CASSFPSGTAYEQYF
TRBD1 | TRBJ2-3 | TRBV27 | NA | CASSFSGTGLQDTQYF
NA | TRBJ1-4 | TRBV21-1 | NA | CASSKEGDERFF
NA | TRBJ2-2 | TRBV19 | once | CASSIQQGATGGELFF
NA | TRBJ2-7 | TRBV4-1 | NA | CASSQEEISYEQYF
TRBD1 | TRBJ2-7 | TRBV4-3 | many | CASSQAMGTGGDEQYF
NA | TRBJ2-5 | TRBV7-2 | NA | CASSLGGGAETQYF
NA | TRBJ1-2 | TRBV2 | NA | CASSEEAGRMNYGYTF
NA | TRBJ1-2 | TRBV9 | NA | CASSVQGHGYTF
NA | TRBJ1-6 | TRBV5-4 | NA | CASSGGQNSPLHF
TRBD1 | TRBJ2-1 | TRBV6-4 | NA | CASSEGTGGYEQFF
TRBD2 | TRBJ2-1 | TRBV9 | NA | CASSVGRGGVEQFF
NA | TRBJ2-3 | TRBV19 | many | CASTTGEGTDTQYF
TRBD1 | TRBJ1-2 | TRBV6-4 | NA | CASSQQGGLDYGYTF
TRBD1 | TRBJ2-7 | TRBV4-1 | few | CASSDPGQGRFEQYF
TRBD1 | TRBJ2-1 | TRBV27 | NA | CASSLRADRVTGSYNEQFF
NA | TRBJ2-7 | TRBV14 | NA | CASSQERGTSPYEQYF
NA | TRBJ1-2 | TRBV15 | NA | CATSRSLALNYGYTF
NA | TRBJ1-5 | TRBV28 | NA | CASTNGRKNQPQHF
NA | TRBJ1-4 | TRBV5-4 | NA | CASSLGRGDEKLFF
TRBD2 | TRBJ2-3 | TRBV7-2 | once | CASRPGLAGGRADTQYF
TRBD1 | TRBJ1-5 | TRBV2 | NA | CASSMTGGSQPQHF
NA | TRBJ1-5 | TRBV15 | NA | CATSPRRGHQPQHF
NA | TRBJ2-2 | TRBV10-2 | NA | CASTSRQGWNTGELFF
NA | TRBJ2-3 | TRBV4-3 | NA | CASSQFGGARTDTQYF
TRBD1 | TRBJ2-1 | TRBV4-1 | NA | CASSWRTGVNEQFF